Listed here is a single TCR beta chain. These data come from a study of blood T cell repertoires in COVID-19. For the study at large: Acute and convalescent COVID-19 samples came from the United States, Italy and Spain.

Enrollment of patients from Seattle took place during active infection, with longitudinal follow-up. This table comes from immunoSEQ multiplex PCR, and its TCRdb copy is limited to in-frame clones, with some not included. The profile shows under 250,000 clones, 85% to 90% of them singletons. CDR1 is SGHRS and CDR2 is YFSETQ in the germline V gene. This CDR3 region has 14 residues. Trimming cost V 3 bases and J 5 bases; bases outside gene matches: 7. The TCR sequence derives from a man aged 50 or older with COVID-19, enrolled during active disease. Sequencing was carried out using peripheral blood. The V call is TRBV5-1, the J call TRBJ1-1; 7 positions agree with TRBD1. Here the CDR3 reads CASSSSTGLTEAFF. The CDR3 DNA reads as TGCGCCAGCAGCTCCTCGACAGGGCTTACTGAAGCTTTCTTT.